The next 10 T cell receptor beta chains were all read from a single sample in a study of control samples from healthy donors and cancer patients. This table comes from immunoSEQ multiplex PCR, and its TCRdb copy is limited to in-frame clones, with some not included. The data show a few hundred thousand clones, 75% to 95% seen once. Sample: PBMCs. These receptor sequences come from a man aged 35-49 years with head and neck cancer.

At least ten counts were recorded for this clone. The gene calls are TRBV28 and TRBJ2-1; TRBD1 matches at 10 bases. Germline values: CDR1 MDHEN, CDR2 SYDVKM. CDR3 size: 16 residues. V gave up 2 bases and J gave up 4 bases; unmatched junction bases: 5. CDR3 sequence (DNA): TGTGCCAGCAGTTTAGAGTGGACAGGGGGATACAATGAGCAGTTCTTC. Translated, it gives CASSLEWTGGYNEQFF.

The count of this clone is one. The sample carries other DNA sequences with the same CDR3. This chain joins TRBV5-1 and TRBJ2-3, with D unresolved. Germline CDR1 is SGHRS and CDR2 is YFSETQ. The CDR3 is made up of 12 amino acids. V shed 0 bases and J shed 4 bases, with 3 bases lying between them. For the CDR3, the DNA is TGCGCCAGCAGCTTGGGGGCAGATACGCAGTATTTT. Amino acid sequence: CASSLGADTQYF.

This chain connects TRBV29-1 to TRBJ2-7; D perhaps matches TRBD1 (6 bases). This CDR3 has 11 residues. Germline-derived CDR1 and CDR2 are SQVTM and ANQGSEA. V gave up 4 bases and J gave up 7 bases, with 11 bases separating them. CDR3 sequence (DNA): TGCAGCGTTGTCGGACAGATGGAGCAGTACTTC. This sequence encodes CSVVGQMEQYF.

This clone has just one count. This chain joins TRBV19 and TRBJ2-5; D may be TRBD1 or TRBD2 (5 bases each). Trimming took off 5 bases at V and 4 bases at J, with 8 bases between the two ends. The V gene's germline CDR1 is LNHDA and CDR2 SQIVND (reference sequence). The CDR3 is 12 residues long. The CDR3 region has the DNA TGTGCCAGTAGTTTCGGGACAGAGACCCAGTACTTC. It specifies CASSFGTETQYF.

J is TRBJ1-5 and V is TRBV6-2 or TRBV6-3, with D unclear. Trimming took off 4 bases at V and 5 bases at J, with 12 bases between the two ends. CDR1 is MNHEY, CDR2 SVGEGT, per germline. The length of the CDR3 is 14 residues. DNA for the CDR3: TGTGCCAGCAGTTCTGGCAGCCGATATCAGCCCCAGCATTTT. It is translated as CASSSGSRYQPQHF.

The gene calls are TRBV10-2 and TRBJ2-6, with D hard to call. Germline V gene lookup returns CDR1 WSHSY and CDR2 SAAADI. This CDR3 contains 17 residues. V was cut by 8 bases and J by 0 bases, with 17 bases left in between. CDR3 in DNA: TGCGCCAGCGGCGGCACCCGAGAATTCTCTGGGGCCAACGTCCTGACTTTC. The encoded protein is CASGGTREFSGANVLTF.

The rearrangement links TRBV29-1 to TRBJ2-7; D call uncertain. Germline CDR1 is SQVTM and CDR2 is ANQGSEA. The CDR3 extends over 12 amino acids. Trimming left V 7 bases short and J 2 bases short, with 12 bases between. CDR3 nucleotides: TGCAGCGCCGTGACAACGCCCTACGAGCAGTACTTC. Translating gives CSAVTTPYEQYF.

The V gene is TRBV12-3 or TRBV12-4, the J gene TRBJ2-1, with D tentatively TRBD2 (7 bases). V lost 6 bases to trimming and J lost 8 bases, with 14 bases between them. The CDR3 loop spans 13 amino acids. The CDR3 bases are TGTGCCAGCAGCCCCCGGGGGGCCGATGAGCAGTTCTTC. Its translation is CASSPRGADEQFF.

This clone was picked up one time. The V gene is TRBV6-5, the J gene TRBJ2-7, with 10 bases fitting TRBD1. Germline values: CDR1 MNHEY, CDR2 SVGAGI. CDR3 length equals 16 residues. J was trimmed by 3 bases and V by 3 bases; bases with no gene match: 8. The CDR3 sequence is CASSYSTGTGVYEQYF. CDR3 coding DNA: TGTGCCAGCAGTTATTCGACCGGGACAGGGGTCTACGAGCAGTACTTC.

The chain recombines TRBV9 with TRBJ2-1, with D possibly being TRBD2 (5 bases). V lost 3 bases, J lost 0 bases, and 13 bases lay in between. Per the germline V gene, CDR1 is SGDLS and CDR2 is YYNGEE. The CDR3 has 16 residues. Here the CDR3 reads CASSGRQRSSYNEQFF. In nucleotides, the CDR3 is TGTGCCAGCAGCGGGAGGCAAAGGAGCTCCTACAATGAGCAGTTCTTC.